This TCR beta chain appears in the sequencing data of a study of vaccination and CD4 T cells after COVID-19. Study as a whole: Six males and four females, two of them Hispanic, were enrolled as convalescents.

Trimming removed 4 bases from V and 7 bases from J; junction bases left unmatched: 3. The CDR3 consists of 15 residues. Per germline, CDR1 KGHDR and CDR2 SFDVKD. This sample's treatment: approximately 9-day PBMC culture with coronavirus spike peptide pools or control peptides (ViraFEST assay). Each of days 3 and 7 saw half the medium replaced by fresh IL-2 medium. There are a few counts of this clonotype. Its specificity is unknown. At the Johns Hopkins FTIC core, DNA taken from cultured CD4+ T cells was sequenced by way of the Oncomine TCR Beta short-read assay. TCRdb analysed the PCR reads with MiXCR anew, one entry per CDR3 protein. The sample consists of 10,000 to 15,000 distinct CDR3 sequences, less than 80% of them appearing once. Study findings and constraints: The researchers studied relatively few convalescent patients and omitted early post-infection timepoints. Vaccine-specific clones numbering 304 of 307 showed spike mono-reactivity in convalescent patients.

The sequenced sample was CD4+ T cells from blood, cultured in vitro. This clonotype was sampled from a human donor who had recovered from COVID-19. V is TRBV24-1 and J is TRBJ2-1, with 13 bases fitting TRBD2. Here the CDR3 reads CATSDPGLAGNEQFF. The CDR3 DNA is TGTGCCACCAGTGACCCGGGACTAGCGGGAAATGAGCAGTTCTTC.